This TCR beta chain comes out of a study of blood T cell repertoires in COVID-19. Participant ages covered about 18 to 89 years across around 25 US areas. Two negative PCRs, clearance, or symptom resolution were required of recovered Cohort 3 donors. The CDR3 has 15 amino acids. Germline V gene sequence: CDR1 SGDLS, CDR2 YYNGEE. Losses at the gene ends were 0 bases for V and 4 bases for J; bases not matched to a gene: 4. Repertoires were generated with immunoSEQ multiplex PCR, while TCRdb's copy carries only in-frame clones and drops some. The table lists 300,000 to 450,000 clones, 70% to 90% of them singletons.

This clonotype was obtained from a man aged 25-40 years who had recovered from COVID-19. The chain uses TRBV9 and TRBJ2-5, with 9 bases matching TRBD2. Specimen: PBMCs or T cells enriched from blood (not recorded which). Here the CDR3 reads CASSVAGGGGETQYF. For the CDR3, the DNA is TGTGCCAGCAGCGTAGCGGGCGGGGGGGGAGAGACCCAGTACTTC.